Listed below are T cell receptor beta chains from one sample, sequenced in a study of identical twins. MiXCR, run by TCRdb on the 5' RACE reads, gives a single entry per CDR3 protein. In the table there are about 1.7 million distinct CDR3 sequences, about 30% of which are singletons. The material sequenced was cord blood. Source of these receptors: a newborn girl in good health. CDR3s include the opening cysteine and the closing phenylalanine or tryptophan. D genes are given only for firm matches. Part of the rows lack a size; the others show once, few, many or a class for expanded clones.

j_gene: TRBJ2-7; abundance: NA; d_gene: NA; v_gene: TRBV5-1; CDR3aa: CASSLGLTYYEQYF; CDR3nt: TGCGCCAGCAGCTTGGGGCTAACCTACTACGAGCAGTACTTC
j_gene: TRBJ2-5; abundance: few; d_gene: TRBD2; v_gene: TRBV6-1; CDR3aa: CASKPGLAAQETQYF; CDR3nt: TGTGCCAGCAAGCCCGGGCTAGCGGCCCAAGAGACCCAGTACTTC
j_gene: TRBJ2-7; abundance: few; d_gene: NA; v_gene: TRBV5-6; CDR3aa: CASSATVSYEQYF; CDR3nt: TGTGCCAGCAGCGCGACAGTTTCCTACGAGCAGTACTTC
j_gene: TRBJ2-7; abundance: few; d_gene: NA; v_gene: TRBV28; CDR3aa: CASQPGAYEQYF; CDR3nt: TGTGCCAGCCAGCCGGGGGCCTACGAGCAGTACTTC
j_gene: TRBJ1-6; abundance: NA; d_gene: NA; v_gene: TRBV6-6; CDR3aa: CASSLGGQGISPLHF; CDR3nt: TGTGCCAGCAGTTTGGGGGGGCAGGGGATTTCACCCCTCCACTTT
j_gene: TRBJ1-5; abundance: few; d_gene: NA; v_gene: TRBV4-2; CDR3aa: CASSQEQGGNQPQHF; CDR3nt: TGTGCCAGCAGCCAAGAGCAGGGTGGCAATCAGCCCCAGCATTTT
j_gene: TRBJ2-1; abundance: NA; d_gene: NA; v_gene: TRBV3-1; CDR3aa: CASSQGPLPNEQFF; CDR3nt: TGTGCCAGCAGCCAAGGGCCCCTGCCCAATGAGCAGTTCTTC
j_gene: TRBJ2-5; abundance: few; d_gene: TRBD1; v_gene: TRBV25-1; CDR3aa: CASSGQGAWETQYF; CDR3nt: TGTGCCAGCAGTGGACAGGGGGCATGGGAGACCCAGTACTTC
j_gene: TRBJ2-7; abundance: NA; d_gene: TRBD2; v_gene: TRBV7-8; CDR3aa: CASRKTVPGLAPYEQYF; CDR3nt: TGTGCCAGCAGAAAGACAGTACCGGGACTAGCCCCCTACGAGCAGTACTTC
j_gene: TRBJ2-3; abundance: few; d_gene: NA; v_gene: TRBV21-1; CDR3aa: CARRERGTDTQYF; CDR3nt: TGTGCTAGGCGGGAAAGGGGGACAGATACGCAGTATTTT
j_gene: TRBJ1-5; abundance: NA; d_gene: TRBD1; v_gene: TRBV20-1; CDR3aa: CSARNRGGSNQPQHF; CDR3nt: TGCAGTGCTAGGAACAGGGGGGGTAGCAATCAGCCCCAGCATTTT
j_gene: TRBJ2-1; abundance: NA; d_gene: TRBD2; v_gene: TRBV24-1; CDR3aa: CATSDSPAGYNEQFF; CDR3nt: TGTGCCACCAGTGATTCGCCAGCGGGGTACAATGAGCAGTTCTTC
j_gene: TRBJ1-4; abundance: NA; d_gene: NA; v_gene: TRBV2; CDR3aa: CASRRNSATNEKLFF; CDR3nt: TGTGCCAGCAGACGAAACAGTGCAACTAATGAAAAACTGTTTTTT
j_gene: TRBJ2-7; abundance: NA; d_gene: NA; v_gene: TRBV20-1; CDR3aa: CSADGQDFYEQYF; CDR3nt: TGCAGTGCTGACGGTCAGGACTTTTACGAGCAGTACTTC
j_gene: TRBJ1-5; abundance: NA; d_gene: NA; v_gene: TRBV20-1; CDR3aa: CSAHDRFDQPQHF; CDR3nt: TGCAGTGCGCACGACAGGTTTGATCAGCCCCAGCATTTT
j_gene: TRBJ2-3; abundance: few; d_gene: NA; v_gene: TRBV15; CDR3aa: CATSRDSGGSTDTQYF; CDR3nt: TGTGCCACCAGCAGAGATAGTGGCGGAAGCACAGATACGCAGTATTTT
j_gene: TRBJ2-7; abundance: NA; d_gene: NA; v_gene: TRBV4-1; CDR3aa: CASSQAAVQMLYEQYF; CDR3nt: TGTGCCAGCAGCCAAGCGGCGGTACAGATGCTGTACGAGCAGTACTTC
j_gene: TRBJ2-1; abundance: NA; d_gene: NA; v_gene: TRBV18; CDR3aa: CASSPQQAQGPNEQFF; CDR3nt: TGTGCCAGCTCACCACAACAAGCACAGGGCCCCAATGAGCAGTTCTTC
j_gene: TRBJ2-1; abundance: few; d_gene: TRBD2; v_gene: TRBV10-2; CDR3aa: CASSELAGDYNEQFF; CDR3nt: TGCGCCAGCAGTGAGCTAGCGGGAGACTACAATGAGCAGTTCTTC
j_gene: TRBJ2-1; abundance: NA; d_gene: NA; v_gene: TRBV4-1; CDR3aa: CASSQGGHDEQFF; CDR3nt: TGCGCCAGCAGCCAAGGGGGACACGATGAGCAGTTCTTC
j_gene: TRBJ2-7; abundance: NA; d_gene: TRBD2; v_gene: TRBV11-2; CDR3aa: CASSSGGGQRNYEQYF; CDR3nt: TGTGCCAGCAGCTCCGGGGGGGGACAAAGAAACTACGAGCAGTACTTC
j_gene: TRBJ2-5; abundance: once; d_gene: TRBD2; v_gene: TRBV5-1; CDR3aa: CASTRTSGSSNEQYF; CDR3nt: TGCGCCAGCACCAGGACTAGCGGGAGTTCAAATGAGCAGTACTTC
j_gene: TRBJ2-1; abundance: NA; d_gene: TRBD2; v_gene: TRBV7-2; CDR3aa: CASSLLGLGMQFF; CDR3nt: TGTGCCAGCAGCTTATTGGGACTAGGGATGCAGTTCTTC
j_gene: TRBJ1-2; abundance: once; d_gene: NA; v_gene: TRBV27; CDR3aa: CASSSSTGRGYTF; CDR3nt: TGTGCCAGCAGTTCTTCTACAGGGCGTGGCTACACCTTC
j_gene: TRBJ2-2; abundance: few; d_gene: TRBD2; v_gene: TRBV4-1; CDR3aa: CASSQVGLAPGELFF; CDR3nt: TGCGCCAGCAGCCAAGTGGGACTAGCGCCCGGGGAGCTGTTTTTT
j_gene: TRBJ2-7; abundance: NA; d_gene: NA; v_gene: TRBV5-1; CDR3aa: CASSGQIDSYEQYF; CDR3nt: TGCGCCAGCAGCGGACAGATCGACTCCTACGAGCAGTACTTC
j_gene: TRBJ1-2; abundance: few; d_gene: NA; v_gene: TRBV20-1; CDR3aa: CSARDRADYGYTF; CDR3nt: TGCAGTGCTAGAGATCGGGCAGACTATGGCTACACCTTC
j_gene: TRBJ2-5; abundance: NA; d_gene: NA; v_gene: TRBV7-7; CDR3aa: CASSLPGLPPQETQYF; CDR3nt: TGTGCTAGCAGCTTACCTGGACTCCCCCCTCAAGAGACCCAGTACTTC
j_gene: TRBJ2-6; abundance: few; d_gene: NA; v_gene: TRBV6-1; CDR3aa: CASSVTGFPGANVLTF; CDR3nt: TGTGCCAGCAGTGTCACGGGGTTCCCTGGGGCCAACGTCCTGACTTTC
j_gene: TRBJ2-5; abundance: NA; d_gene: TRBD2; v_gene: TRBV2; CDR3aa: CASRGTSGGASYNEQYF; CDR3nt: TGTGCCAGCAGGGGGACTAGCGGGGGGGCCTCCTACAATGAGCAGTACTTC
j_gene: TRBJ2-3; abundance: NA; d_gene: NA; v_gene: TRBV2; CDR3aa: CASSAQGSLTDTQYF; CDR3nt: TGTGCCAGCAGTGCCCAGGGGTCCCTCACAGATACGCAGTATTTT
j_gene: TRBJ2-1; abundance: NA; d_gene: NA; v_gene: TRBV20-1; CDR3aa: CSARDGSGGYNEQFF; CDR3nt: TGCAGTGCTAGAGATGGGTCTGGGGGCTACAATGAGCAGTTCTTC
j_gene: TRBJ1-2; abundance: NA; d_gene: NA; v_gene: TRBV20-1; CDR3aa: CSAPHLGDGYTF; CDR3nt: TGCAGTGCCCCCCATTTGGGGGATGGCTACACCTTC
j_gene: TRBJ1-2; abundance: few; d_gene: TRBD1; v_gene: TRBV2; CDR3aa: CAKRQGPNYGYTF; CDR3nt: TGTGCCAAAAGACAGGGGCCGAACTATGGCTACACCTTC
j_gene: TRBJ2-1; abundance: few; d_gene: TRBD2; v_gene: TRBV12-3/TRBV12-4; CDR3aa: CASHTSGEVGYNEQFF; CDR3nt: TGTGCCAGTCACACTAGCGGGGAGGTGGGATACAATGAGCAGTTCTTC
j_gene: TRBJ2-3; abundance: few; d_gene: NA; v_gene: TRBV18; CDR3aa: CASSPPQDLYTDTQYF; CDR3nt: TGTGCCAGCTCACCACCTCAGGACCTATACACAGATACGCAGTATTTT
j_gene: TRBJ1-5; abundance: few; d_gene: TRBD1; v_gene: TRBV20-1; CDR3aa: CSASGQGYSNQPQHF; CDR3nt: TGCAGTGCTAGTGGACAGGGCTATAGCAATCAGCCCCAGCATTTT
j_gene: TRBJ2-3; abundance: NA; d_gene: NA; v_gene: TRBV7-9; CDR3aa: CASSRRGKGDTQYF; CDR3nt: TGTGCCAGCAGCCGCAGGGGAAAGGGAGATACGCAGTATTTT
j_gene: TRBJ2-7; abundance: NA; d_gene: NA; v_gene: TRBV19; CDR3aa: CASSAQGRYNEQYF; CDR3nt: TGTGCCAGTAGTGCACAGGGGAGGTACAATGAGCAGTACTTC
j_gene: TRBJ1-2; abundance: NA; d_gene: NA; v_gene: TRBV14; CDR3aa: CASSRSRGGGYTF; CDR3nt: TGTGCCAGCAGCCGTTCCAGGGGAGGCGGCTACACCTTC
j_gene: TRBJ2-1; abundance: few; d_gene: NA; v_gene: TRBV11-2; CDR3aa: CASQRGTNNEQFF; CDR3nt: TGTGCCAGCCAAAGGGGGACCAACAATGAGCAGTTCTTC
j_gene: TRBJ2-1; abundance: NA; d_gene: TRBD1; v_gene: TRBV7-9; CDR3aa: CASSFGRTGGNEQFF; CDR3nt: TGTGCCAGCAGCTTTGGAAGGACAGGCGGCAATGAGCAGTTCTTC
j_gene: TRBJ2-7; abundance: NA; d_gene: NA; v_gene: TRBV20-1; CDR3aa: CSAREEIYEQYF; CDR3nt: TGCAGTGCTAGAGAGGAGATCTACGAGCAGTACTTC
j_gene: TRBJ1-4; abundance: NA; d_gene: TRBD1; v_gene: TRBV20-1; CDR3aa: CSASRDRVNEKLFF; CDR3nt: TGCAGTGCTAGTCGAGACAGGGTTAATGAAAAACTGTTTTTT
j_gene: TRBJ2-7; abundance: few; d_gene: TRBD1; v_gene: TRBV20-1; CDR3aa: CSARDEQQGARYEQYF; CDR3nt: TGCAGTGCTAGAGACGAACAACAGGGGGCGCGTTACGAGCAGTACTTC
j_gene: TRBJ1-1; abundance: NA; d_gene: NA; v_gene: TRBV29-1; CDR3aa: CSESWAMNTEAFF; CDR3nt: TGCAGCGAGAGCTGGGCTATGAACACTGAAGCTTTCTTT
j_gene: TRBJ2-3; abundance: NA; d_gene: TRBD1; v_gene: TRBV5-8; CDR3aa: CAGDRARTDTQYF; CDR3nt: TGTGCCGGGGACAGGGCCCGCACAGATACGCAGTATTTT
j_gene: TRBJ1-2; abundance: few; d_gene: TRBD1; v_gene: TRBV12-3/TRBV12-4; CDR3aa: CASRRTGEGYGYTF; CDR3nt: TGTGCCAGCAGACGGACAGGGGAGGGCTATGGCTACACCTTC
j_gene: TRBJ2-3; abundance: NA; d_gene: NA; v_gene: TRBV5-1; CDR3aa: CASSAVGPASTDTQYF; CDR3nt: TGCGCCAGCAGCGCCGTTGGACCAGCTAGCACAGATACGCAGTATTTT
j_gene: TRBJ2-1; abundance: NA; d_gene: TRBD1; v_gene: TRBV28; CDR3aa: CASEFGDRGGSEQFF; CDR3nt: TGTGCCAGCGAGTTTGGGGACAGGGGGGGCAGTGAGCAGTTCTTC
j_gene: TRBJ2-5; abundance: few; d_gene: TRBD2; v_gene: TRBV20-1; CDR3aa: CSAFPGGNQETQYF; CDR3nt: TGCAGTGCGTTCCCCGGGGGGAACCAAGAGACCCAGTACTTC
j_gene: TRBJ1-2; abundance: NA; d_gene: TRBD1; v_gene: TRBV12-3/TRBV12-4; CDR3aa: CASRATGVDYGYTF; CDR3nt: TGTGCCAGCAGGGCGACAGGGGTGGACTATGGCTACACCTTC
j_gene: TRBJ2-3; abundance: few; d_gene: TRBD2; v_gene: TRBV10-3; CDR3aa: CAIAISGGAADTQYF; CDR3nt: TGTGCCATCGCGATTAGCGGGGGGGCGGCAGATACGCAGTATTTT
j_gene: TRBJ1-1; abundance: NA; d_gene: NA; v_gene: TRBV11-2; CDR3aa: CASSFSRAGIEQAFF; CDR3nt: TGTGCCAGCAGCTTTTCCAGGGCGGGCATTGAACAAGCTTTCTTT
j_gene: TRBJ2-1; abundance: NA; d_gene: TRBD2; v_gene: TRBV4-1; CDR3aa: CASSQRVAGGTNEQFF; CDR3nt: TGCGCCAGCAGCCAGAGGGTAGCGGGAGGTACCAATGAGCAGTTCTTC
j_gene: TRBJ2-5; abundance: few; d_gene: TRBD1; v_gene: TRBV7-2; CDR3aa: CASRHPGQGETQYF; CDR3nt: TGTGCCAGCCGTCATCCAGGACAGGGTGAGACCCAGTACTTC
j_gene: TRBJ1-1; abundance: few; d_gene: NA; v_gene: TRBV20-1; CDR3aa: CSANSVSSSWGTEAFF; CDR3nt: TGCAGTGCTAACTCCGTTTCCTCCAGCTGGGGCACTGAAGCTTTCTTT
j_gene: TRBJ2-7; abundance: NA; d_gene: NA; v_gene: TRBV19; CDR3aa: CASSMSPPSYEQYF; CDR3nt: TGTGCCAGTAGTATGAGTCCTCCCTCCTACGAGCAGTACTTC
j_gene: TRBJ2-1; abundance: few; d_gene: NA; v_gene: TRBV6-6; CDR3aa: CASSPRASQYNEQFF; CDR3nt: TGTGCCAGCAGCCCCCGGGCTAGCCAATACAATGAGCAGTTCTTC